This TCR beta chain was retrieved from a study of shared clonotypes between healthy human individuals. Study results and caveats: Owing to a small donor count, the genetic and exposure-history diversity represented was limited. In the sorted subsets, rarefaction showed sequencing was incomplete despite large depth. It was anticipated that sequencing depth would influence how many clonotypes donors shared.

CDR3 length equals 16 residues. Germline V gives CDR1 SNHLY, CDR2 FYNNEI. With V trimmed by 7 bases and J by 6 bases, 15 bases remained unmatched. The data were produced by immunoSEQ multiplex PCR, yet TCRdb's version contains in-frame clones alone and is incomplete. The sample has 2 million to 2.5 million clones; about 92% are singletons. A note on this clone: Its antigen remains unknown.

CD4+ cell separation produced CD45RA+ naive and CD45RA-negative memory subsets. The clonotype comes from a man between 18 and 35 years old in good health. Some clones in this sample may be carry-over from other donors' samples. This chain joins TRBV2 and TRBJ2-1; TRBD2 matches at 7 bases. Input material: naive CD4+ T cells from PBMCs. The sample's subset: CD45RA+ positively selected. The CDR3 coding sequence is TGTGCCAGCATGGGCCGGGGAAGGAGGGAGGGCAATGAGCAGTTCTTC. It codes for CASMGRGRREGNEQFF. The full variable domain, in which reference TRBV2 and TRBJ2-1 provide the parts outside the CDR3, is EPEVTQTPSHQVTQMGQEVILRCVPISNHLYFYWYRQILGQKVEFLVSFYNNEISEKSEIFDDQFSVERPDGSNFTLKIRSTKLEDSAMYFCASMGRGRREGNEQFFGPGTRLTVL.